Below are 15 T cell receptor beta chains sequenced from a single sample in a study of molecular identifiers for immune sequencing clone quantification. TCRdb independently ran MiXCR on the PCR reads; one entry per CDR3 protein. The table shows just under 650,000 distinct CDR3 sequences, with just under 20% occurring only once. Sequenced input: naive CD8+ T cells from blood, with Jurkat cell RNA spiked in. Specified subset: FACS-sorted CD8+CD4-CCR7+CD45RA+ naive T cells. The receptor set was obtained from a human donor in good health. Some libraries in this study had Jurkat cell RNA spiked in.

The V gene is TRBV7-9, the J gene TRBJ1-6, with D possibly being TRBD1 (6 bases). The CDR3 runs 14 residues. Germline loops: CDR1 SEHNR, CDR2 FQNEAQ (reference sequence). The V end was cut by 1 base, the J end by 10 bases, with 11 bases between. CDR3 sequence (DNA): TGTGCCAGCAGCTTAGTACAGGGCGGCTCACCCCTCCACTTT. Its translation: CASSLVQGGSPLHF.

Only a few counts were recorded for this clonotype. The V call is TRBV19, the J call TRBJ2-1, with 8 bases fitting TRBD2. The CDR3 loop spans 15 amino acids. V shed 6 bases and J 6 bases; nucleotides not matched to a gene: 10. CDR1 is LNHDA and CDR2 is SQIVND in the germline V gene (reference sequence). The CDR3 sequence: CASSAGTRGINEQFF. The CDR3 nucleotides read TGTGCCAGTAGCGCTGGGACTAGGGGGATCAATGAGCAGTTCTTC.

A note on this clonotype: Being one base from a much bigger clone, this may be a read error. This likely comes from a read error, as the CDR3 has no conserved phenylalanine or tryptophan at its end. The V gene is TRBV7-9, the J gene TRBJ1-2; D is unclear. Germline CDR1 SEHNR, CDR2 FQNEAQ (reference sequence). This CDR3 has 15 amino acids. V was clipped by 4 bases and J by 4 bases, with 16 bases between them. The CDR3 DNA is TGTGCCAGCAGCTCGATCCCCCCATCACCCTATGGCTACACCCTC. It encodes CASSSIPPSPYGYTL.

The V and J genes are TRBV27 and TRBJ2-5, with unresolved D. The germline gives CDR1 MNHEY, CDR2 SMNVEV (reference sequence). The CDR3 loop spans 15 amino acids. V gave up 6 bases and J gave up 1 base, with 15 bases separating them. The CDR3 DNA follows: TGTGCCAGCAGCTTCTGGGGTAATGCCCAAGAGACCCAGTACTTC. Translating it yields CASSFWGNAQETQYF.

In this sample, this clonotype turned up many times. The genes are TRBV2 and TRBJ2-3, with 8 nucleotides matching TRBD2. Germline V lookup: CDR1 SNHLY, CDR2 FYNNEI. Germline trimming cut 7 bases from V and 1 base from J; bases unmatched to any gene: 13. The CDR3 totals 17 residues. Written as DNA, the CDR3 is TGTGCCAGCACCCGGTCGGTTAGCGGGGTACGCACAGATACGCAGTATTTT. Residues: CASTRSVSGVRTDTQYF.

There are many counts of this clonotype. This rearrangement joins TRBV4-3 to TRBJ1-3; TRBD1 matches at 9 bases. J lost 0 bases, V lost 0 bases, and 6 bases had no gene match. The CDR3 runs to 18 residues. Germline V gene lookup returns CDR1 LGHNA and CDR2 YSLEER. The CDR3 loop is CASSQDLGTGPSGNTIYF. The CDR3, as DNA: TGCGCCAGCAGCCAAGATCTCGGGACAGGGCCCTCTGGAAACACCATATATTTT.

Regarding this clonotype: Being one base from a much bigger clone, this may be a read error. This chain joins TRBV2 and TRBJ2-1; 9 bases agree with TRBD1. Germline lookup yields CDR1 SNHLY and CDR2 FYNNEI. With 9 bases clipped from V and 8 bases from J, the junction kept 11 bases outside the gene matches. This CDR3 region has 14 residues. CDR3 sequence (DNA): TGTGCCAGTCCGGGGACAGGGCAGAGGGATGAGCAGTTCTTC. It is translated as CASPGTGQRDEQFF.

This sequence joins TRBV19 and TRBJ2-1; D not resolved. There are 12 residues in the CDR3. Trimming removed 4 bases at V and 8 bases at J, with 9 bases between. CDR1 and CDR2 from the germline V gene are LNHDA and SQIVND (reference sequence). The CDR3 DNA follows: TGTGCCAGTAGTAATGCGGTCGATGAGCAGTTCTTC. Protein product: CASSNAVDEQFF.

The chain recombines TRBV24-1 with TRBJ1-5; TRBD1 might be the D (5 bases). Trimming shortened V by 4 bases and J by 0 bases, and 12 bases separated the two germline ends. CDR3 length equals 16 residues. Germline V CDR1 and CDR2: KGHDR, SFDVKD. The DNA for the CDR3 is TGTGCCACCAGTGAAACGCAGGGTAGTAGCAATCAGCCCCAGCATTTT. Translated, it gives CATSETQGSSNQPQHF.

At least ten counts were recorded for this clonotype. The CDR3 DNA reads as TGTGCCAGCAGCGCCGACACCTCTGGGGCCAACGTCCTGACTTTC. It yields the protein CASSADTSGANVLTF. The chain uses TRBV12-3 or TRBV12-4 and TRBJ2-6; D ambiguous. V was trimmed by 6 bases and J by 0 bases, leaving 9 bases between them. CDR3 length: 15 residues.

This clonotype was seen more than once but under ten times. This CDR3 fails to terminate in the conserved phenylalanine or tryptophan, so it likely reflects a read error. This chain connects TRBV7-9 to TRBJ2-7, with 8 positions matching TRBD1. The germline CDR1 and CDR2 sequences are SEHNR and FQNEAQ (reference sequence). CDR3 length: 15 amino acids. Trimming took 3 bases from V and 2 from J; bases not matched to a gene: 6. CDR3 sequence reads: CASSFSGQGPYEQYS. The DNA for the CDR3 is TGTGCCAGCAGCTTCTCCGGACAGGGCCCCTACGAGCAGTACTCC.

Ten or more counts support this clonotype. The V gene is TRBV20-1, the J gene TRBJ1-3, with a weak D call TRBD1 (6 bases). The CDR3 sequence is 17 residues long. Between the trimmed V and J ends, which lost 1 base and 2 bases, there was a span of 18 bases. The V gene's germline CDR1 is DFQATT and CDR2 SNEGSKA (reference sequence). The CDR3 bases are TGCAGTGCTAGAGGCGTCGCTACAGGGTTCGCTGGAAACACCATATATTTT. Protein sequence: CSARGVATGFAGNTIYF.

For this clonotype: A much larger clone sits a single nucleotide away, making a read error possible. The CDR3 end shows no conserved phenylalanine or tryptophan, and so a read error is likely. The chain employs TRBV7-3 and TRBJ1-1; D unresolved. Trimming removed 2 bases at V and 5 bases at J, with 9 bases between. Germline V gives CDR1 SGHTA, CDR2 FQGTGA. This CDR3 has 13 amino acids. The CDR3 DNA reads as TGTGCCAGCAGCTTAGATTGGGGAACTGAAGCTTTCTCT. Protein product: CASSLDWGTEAFS.

Points on this clonotype: A much larger clone lies one base from this, so it may be a read error. The chain couples TRBV6-2 or TRBV6-3 to TRBJ1-5; perhaps TRBD1 as D (5 bases). V was cut by 5 bases and J by 4 bases, with 15 bases left in between. From germline, CDR1 is MNHEY and CDR2 SVGEGT. CDR3 length: 15 amino acids. The CDR3 protein is CASSETRAGNQPQHF. CDR3 nucleotides: TGTGCCAGCAGTGAAACCAGGGCCGGGAATCAGCCCCAGCATTTT.

This clonotype was seen ten or more times. The genes are TRBV11-2 and TRBJ2-1, with D possibly TRBD2 on 5 matching bases. Trimming took 4 bases from V and 15 from J, leaving 19 bases between them. This CDR3 is 13 amino acids long. Germline V gene sequence: CDR1 SGHAT, CDR2 FQNNGV. In nucleotides, the CDR3 is TGTGCCAGCAGCTCCCGGGCGGGTTCCCGTCGGTTCTTC. Its protein is CASSSRAGSRRFF.